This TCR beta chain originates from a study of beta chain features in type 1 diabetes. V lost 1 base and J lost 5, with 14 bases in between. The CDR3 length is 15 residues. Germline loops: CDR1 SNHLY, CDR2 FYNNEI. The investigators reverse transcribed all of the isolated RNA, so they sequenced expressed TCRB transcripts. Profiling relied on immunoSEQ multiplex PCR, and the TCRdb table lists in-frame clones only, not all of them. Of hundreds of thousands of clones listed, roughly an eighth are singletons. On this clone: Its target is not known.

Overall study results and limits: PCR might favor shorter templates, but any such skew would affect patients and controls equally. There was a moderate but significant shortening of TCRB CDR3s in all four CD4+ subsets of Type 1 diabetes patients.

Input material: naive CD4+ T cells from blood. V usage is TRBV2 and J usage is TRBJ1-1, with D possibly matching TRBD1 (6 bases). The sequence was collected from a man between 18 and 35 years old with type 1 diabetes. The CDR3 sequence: CASSEDRALRTEAFF. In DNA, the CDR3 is TGTGCCAGCAGTGAAGACAGGGCTTTGAGAACTGAAGCTTTCTTT.